This is a list of T cell receptor beta chains from one sample in a study of T cell repertoires in aging, cancer and after chemotherapy. TCRdb passed the multiplex PCR reads through MiXCR, listing each CDR3 protein once. The sample has about 3,800 distinct CDR3 sequences, approximately 30% seen once. What was sequenced was blood. These receptors came from a human donor with a solid tumor. Each CDR3 is given with its conserved first and last residue. Each record gives: clone size, CDR3 length, J gene, D gene, V gene, CDR3 DNA, CDR3 protein. A D gene is named only where the DNA matches it firmly. Clone size is given for some rows only: seen once, a few or many times, or a class if the clone is expanded.

>medium-sized|14|TRBJ2-2|NA|TRBV6-5
TGTGCCAGCAGTTTATATAGCGCCACCGGGGAGCTGTTTTTT
CASSLYSATGELFF
>medium-sized|16|TRBJ2-3|NA|TRBV27
TGTGCCAGCAGGACCCAGCCACGAGCTTCAGCAGCGACGCAGTATTTT
CASRTQPRASAATQYF
>NA|13|TRBJ1-2|NA|TRBV10-3
TGTGCCATCAGCTCCGACTCAGACTATGGCTACACCTTC
CAISSDSDYGYTF
>NA|18|TRBJ1-6|TRBD1|TRBV18
TGTGCCAGCTCACCAGACAGGGGCTCAGCACAGTATAATTCACCCCTCCACTTT
CASSPDRGSAQYNSPLHF
>NA|15|TRBJ1-2|NA|TRBV27
TGTGCCAGCAGTTTATCGATCCAGGGGTTGGATGGCTACACCTTC
CASSLSIQGLDGYTF
>NA|14|TRBJ1-5|NA|TRBV20-1
TGCAGTGCCCACAGGACCCATAGCAATCAGCCCCAGCATTTT
CSAHRTHSNQPQHF
>NA|17|TRBJ2-7|TRBD1|TRBV18
TGTGCCAGCTCACCAAGTGACAGGGGGCGCCTTCGCCACGAGCAGTACTTC
CASSPSDRGRLRHEQYF
>once|13|TRBJ2-3|TRBD2|TRBV29-1
TGCAGCGTTGCGGGGGGGCCGGCAGATACGCAGTATTTT
CSVAGGPADTQYF
>NA|16|TRBJ1-1|NA|TRBV5-4
TGTGCCAGCAGCCCGAAAGGGGGGGGCTTTAACACTGAAGCTTTCTTT
CASSPKGGGFNTEAFF
>few|15|TRBJ2-3|NA|TRBV6-4
TGTGCCAGCAGCAGAGAGCAGGGTTTTACAGATACGCAGTATTTT
CASSREQGFTDTQYF
>NA|14|TRBJ1-3|NA|TRBV24-1
TGTGCCACCAGTGAGGGCTCCTCTGGAAACACCATATATTTT
CATSEGSSGNTIYF
>medium-sized|15|TRBJ2-3|TRBD2|TRBV5-6
TGTGCCAGCAGGCGGGGGGAGGCGGGCTTAGATACGCAGTATTTT
CASRRGEAGLDTQYF
>NA|18|TRBJ2-7|TRBD1|TRBV10-1
TGCGCCAGCAGGTTGGACAGGGGTAGAGCTAGCTTTGACTACGAGCAGTACTTC
CASRLDRGRASFDYEQYF
>few|16|TRBJ2-1|TRBD2|TRBV6-2/TRBV6-3
TGTGCCAGCAGTTCCACTATAGCGGGGGGGTACAATGAGCAGTTCTTC
CASSSTIAGGYNEQFF